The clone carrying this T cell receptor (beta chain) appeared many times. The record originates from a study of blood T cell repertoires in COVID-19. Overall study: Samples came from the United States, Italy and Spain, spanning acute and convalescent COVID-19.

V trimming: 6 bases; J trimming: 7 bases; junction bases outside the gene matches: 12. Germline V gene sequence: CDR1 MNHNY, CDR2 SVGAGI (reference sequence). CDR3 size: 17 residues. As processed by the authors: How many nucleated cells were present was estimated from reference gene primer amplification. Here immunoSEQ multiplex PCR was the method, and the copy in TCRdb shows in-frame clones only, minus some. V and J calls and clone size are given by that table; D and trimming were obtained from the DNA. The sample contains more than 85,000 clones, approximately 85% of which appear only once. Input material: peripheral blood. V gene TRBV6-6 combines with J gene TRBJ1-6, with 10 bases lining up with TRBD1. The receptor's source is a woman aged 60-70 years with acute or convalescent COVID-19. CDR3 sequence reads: CASSRTGQGFLNSPLHF. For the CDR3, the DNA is TGTGCCAGCAGCCGAACGGGACAGGGGTTTCTGAATTCACCCCTCCACTTT.